This record looks at one T cell receptor beta chain sequence and its context. Its cognate antigen is unknown. This specimen belongs to a study of Graves' ophthalmopathy and Graves' hyperthyroidism. Germline V CDR1 and CDR2: WNHNN, SYGVQD (reference sequence). The CDR3 is 13 residues long. V lost 4 bases to trimming and J lost 10 bases, with 13 bases between them. The TCR beta CDR3 regions underwent amplification from RNA transcripts. The authors performed first-round RT-PCR with HTBI primers and then a second-round multiplex PCR. TCRdb independently ran MiXCR on the multiplex PCR reads; one entry per CDR3 protein. The repertoire holds 600,000 to 950,000 distinct CDR3 sequences, roughly two fifths seen once, with around 40% in the top ten. A duration under 3 months, NOSPECS ≥4, CAS ≥3 and moderate-to-severe activity characterized the donors with ophthalmopathy. Clinical symptoms, serum thyroxine, TRAb, thyroid ultrasound and orbital computed tomography formed the basis of diagnosis. PBMCs were obtained from about 9.5 ml of fresh peripheral blood.

Study-level results: The model flagged ophthalmopathy progression at about 68% sensitivity and nearly 75% specificity.

The chain combines TRBV10-1 with TRBJ1-4; D ambiguous. Sequenced sample: peripheral blood. The TCR was taken from an adult man with Graves' ophthalmopathy. Here the CDR3 DNA reads TGCGCCAGCAGTGGGCAGAGTTTTGGAAAACTGTTTTTT. Protein sequence: CASSGQSFGKLFF.